Below are 18 T cell receptor beta chains sequenced from a single sample in a study of blood T cell repertoires in COVID-19. Assay: immunoSEQ multiplex PCR; the TCRdb copy retains only in-frame clones and omits some. Here the sample spans about 270,000 clones, 89% being singletons. The sequenced sample consisted of peripheral blood. Receptors originate from a man in his fifties or sixties with acute or convalescent COVID-19.

This chain joins TRBV18 and TRBJ2-2, with D possibly being TRBD2 (5 bases). Germline CDR1 is KGHSH and CDR2 is LQKENI. The CDR3 loop spans 14 amino acids. V lost 2 bases to trimming and J lost 5 bases, with 9 bases between them. CDR3: CASSPVAPTGELFF. For the CDR3, the DNA is TGTGCCAGCTCACCAGTAGCGCCTACCGGGGAGCTGTTTTTT.

This chain uses TRBV11-2 with TRBJ2-7; TRBD1 matches at 7 bases. The ends lost 1 base at V and 6 bases at J; junction bases unmatched: 9. Per the germline V gene, CDR1 is SGHAT and CDR2 is FQNNGV. The CDR3 totals 15 residues. This CDR3 reads CASSLVTGILPEQYF. CDR3 sequence (DNA): TGTGCCAGCAGCTTAGTGACAGGGATTCTCCCCGAGCAGTACTTC.

The V and J genes are TRBV3-1 (or the pseudogene TRBV3-2) and TRBJ2-5, with 7 bases lining up with TRBD2. From germline, CDR1 is LGHDT and CDR2 YNNKEL (reference sequence). The CDR3 is made up of 16 amino acids. Losses at the gene ends were 0 bases for V and 1 base for J; bases not matched to a gene: 5. The CDR3 nucleotides read TGTGCCAGCAGCCAAGATAGGTGGACTAGCCAAGAGACCCAGTACTTC. This encodes CASSQDRWTSQETQYF.

This clone was found once. The rearrangement joins TRBV5-4 to TRBJ1-2; 8 positions match TRBD1. The CDR3 runs 15 residues. Germline V gives CDR1 SGHNT, CDR2 YYREEE (reference sequence). Losses at the gene ends were 3 bases for V and 4 bases for J; bases not matched to a gene: 8. This CDR3 is CASSWRSTGVYGYTF. For the CDR3, the DNA is TGTGCCAGCAGCTGGCGTTCGACAGGGGTCTATGGCTACACCTTC.

In its sample, this clone was seen a few times. The rearrangement links TRBV2 to TRBJ1-3; 7 positions agree with TRBD1. There are 14 residues in the CDR3. J was trimmed by 1 base and V by 6 bases; bases with no gene match: 3. Germline CDR1 and CDR2: SNHLY and FYNNEI. CDR3 bases: TGTGCCAGCAGCACGGGACAGTCTGGAAACACCATATATTTT. Protein product: CASSTGQSGNTIYF.

The gene calls are TRBV19 and TRBJ1-5, with a weak D call TRBD1 (5 bases). There are 14 residues in the CDR3. Trimming stripped 7 bases from V and 5 bases from J, with 15 bases between. Per the germline V gene, CDR1 is LNHDA and CDR2 is SQIVND (reference sequence). The CDR3 region has the DNA TGTGCCAGTACCCTTCTCCCAGGGCATCAGCCCCAGCATTTT. It translates to CASTLLPGHQPQHF.

This clone was recorded only once. The rearrangement links TRBV6-1 to TRBJ1-2, with TRBD1 matching 7 bases. This CDR3 region has 17 residues. The ends lost 1 base at V and 6 bases at J; junction bases unmatched: 14. The germline gives CDR1 MNHNS, CDR2 SASEGT. The CDR3 region is CASSEGAQLGTDDGYTF. In DNA, the CDR3 is TGTGCCAGCAGTGAAGGGGCCCAATTGGGGACAGACGATGGCTACACCTTC.

The rearrangement joins TRBV11-2 to TRBJ2-1, with TRBD1 identical over 11 bases. The germline V gene encodes CDR1 SGHAT and CDR2 FQNNGV. Trimming removed 5 bases from V and 4 bases from J; junction bases left unmatched: 7. The CDR3 runs to 16 residues. The CDR3 loop reads CASSTAGTGGYNEQFF. CDR3 coding DNA: TGTGCCAGCAGCACGGCCGGGACAGGGGGATACAATGAGCAGTTCTTC. Together with reference TRBV11-2 and TRBJ2-1, the CDR3 gives the full variable domain: EAGVAQSPRYKIIEKRQSVAFWCNPISGHATLYWYQQILGQGPKLLIQFQNNGVVDDSQLPKDRFSAERLKGVDSTLKIQPAKLEDSAVYLCASSTAGTGGYNEQFFGPGTRLTVL.

About this clone: Germline and junction disagree at one end, which may indicate a read error. V is TRBV7-7 and J is TRBJ2-5; D is perhaps TRBD1 or TRBD2 (5 bases each). This CDR3 is 15 amino acids long. Germline assignment: CDR1 SSHAT and CDR2 FNYEAQ (reference sequence). CDR3 loop: CASSLQVGNGETQYF. CDR3 sequence (DNA): TGTGCTAGCAGCTTACAGGTCGGGAATGGGGAGACCCAGTACTTC.

This chain uses TRBV6-5 with TRBJ1-1; TRBD1 matches at 7 bases. From germline, CDR1 is MNHEY and CDR2 SVGAGI. The CDR3 covers 14 residues. Germline trimming cut 5 bases from V and 4 bases from J; bases unmatched to any gene: 7. This CDR3 is CASSRDSQGTEAFF. In DNA form, the CDR3 reads TGTGCCAGCAGTCGGGACAGCCAAGGCACTGAAGCTTTCTTT.

This chain links TRBV27 with TRBJ2-5; D may be TRBD1 (6 bases). The CDR3 loop spans 15 amino acids. V was cut by 0 bases and J by 1 base, with 9 bases left in between. The germline CDR1 and CDR2 sequences are MNHEY and SMNVEV (reference sequence). In DNA form, the CDR3 reads TGTGCCAGCAGTTTATCGGGGGCCTCCCAAGAGACCCAGTACTTC. Residues: CASSLSGASQETQYF.

The chain uses TRBV10-2 and TRBJ2-3; 12 nucleotides line up with TRBD2. V trimming: 4 bases; J trimming: 6 bases; junction bases outside the gene matches: 5. The CDR3 is 15 amino acids. CDR1 and CDR2 (germline): WSHSY, SAAADI. CDR3 sequence: CASSVLAGGRDTQYF. CDR3 DNA: TGCGCCAGCAGTGTCCTAGCGGGGGGGAGGGATACGCAGTATTTT.

The chain uses TRBV9 and TRBJ2-5; 8 nucleotides match TRBD1. With V trimmed by 4 bases and J by 2 bases, 4 bases remained unmatched. This CDR3 contains 14 residues. Germline values: CDR1 SGDLS, CDR2 YYNGEE. For the CDR3, the DNA is TGTGCCAGCAGCCTCGGACAGGGTCAAGAGACCCAGTACTTC. Encoded protein: CASSLGQGQETQYF.

The chain recombines TRBV4-1 with TRBJ2-7; maybe TRBD1 (5 bases). The length of the CDR3 is 13 residues. Germline CDR1 and CDR2: MGHRA and YSYEKL. Trimming stripped 0 bases from V and 5 bases from J, with 8 bases between. The CDR3 is CASSQDPGNEQYF. CDR3 coding DNA: TGCGCCAGCAGCCAAGATCCAGGGAACGAGCAGTACTTC.

The chain couples TRBV6-5 to TRBJ2-3; 8 bases match TRBD2. Germline-derived CDR1 and CDR2 are MNHEY and SVGAGI. V lost 2 bases and J lost 4; bases outside the gene matches: 5. The CDR3 spans 15 residues. This CDR3 reads CASSYARGASDTQYF. For the CDR3, the DNA is TGTGCCAGCAGTTACGCGCGGGGGGCATCAGATACGCAGTATTTT.

This chain links TRBV29-1 with TRBJ2-7; TRBD1 agrees at 9 bases. This CDR3 region has 13 residues. From germline, CDR1 is SQVTM and CDR2 ANQGSEA. Trimming cost V 8 bases and J 5 bases; bases outside gene matches: 10. This CDR3 reads CSSRSQGAHEQYF. DNA for the CDR3: TGCAGCTCTCGGTCACAGGGGGCCCACGAGCAGTACTTC.

The chain employs TRBV5-1 and TRBJ2-1, with D possibly being TRBD2 (6 bases). Germline CDR1 SGHRS, CDR2 YFSETQ. Trimming removed 2 bases from V and 4 bases from J, with 13 bases in between. The CDR3 spans 15 residues. In nucleotides, the CDR3 is TGCGCCAGCAGCTTAACGGTAGCGGCTTACAATGAGCAGTTCTTC. This sequence encodes CASSLTVAAYNEQFF. Full variable domain (outside the CDR3, taken from reference TRBV5-1 and TRBJ2-1): KAGVTQTPRYLIKTRGQQVTLSCSPISGHRSVSWYQQTPGQGLQFLFEYFSETQRNKGNFPGRFSGRQFSNSRSEMNVSTLELGDSALYLCASSLTVAAYNEQFFGPGTRLTVL.

The V call is TRBV7-9, the J call TRBJ2-7, with 7 bases lining up with TRBD1. CDR3 length: 16 amino acids. Germline lookup yields CDR1 SEHNR and CDR2 FQNEAQ (reference sequence). The ends lost 4 bases at V and 2 bases at J; junction bases unmatched: 11. The CDR3 DNA reads TGTGCCAGCAGCTCCGGATCCGGGACAGTTACCTACGAGCAGTACTTC. Its translation is CASSSGSGTVTYEQYF.